What follows describes a single TCR beta chain. Its matching antigen is unknown. This sample was included in a study of T cell responses to AZD1222 COVID-19 vaccine. Study findings and constraints: Only a handful of AZD1222 recipients were seropositive at baseline.

Using immunoSEQ multiplex PCR, the repertoire was profiled, and TCRdb retains in-frame clones only, with some absent. In the table there are under 95,000 clones, roughly 89% of which are singletons. The V gene's germline CDR1 is ENHRY and CDR2 SYGVKD. The CDR3 spans 13 residues. The ends were cut back, 6 bases at V and 6 bases at J, with 15 bases in the middle. The sequence came from an adult who received the AZD1222 COVID-19 vaccine. Sequenced here: peripheral blood, sampled 28 days after the second AZD1222 dose. The rearrangement joins TRBV10-3 to TRBJ2-7; possible D gene TRBD1, 6 bases. The CDR3 loop is CAIRNDRGGEQYF. CDR3 nucleotide sequence: TGTGCCATCAGGAACGACAGAGGGGGCGAGCAGTACTTC.